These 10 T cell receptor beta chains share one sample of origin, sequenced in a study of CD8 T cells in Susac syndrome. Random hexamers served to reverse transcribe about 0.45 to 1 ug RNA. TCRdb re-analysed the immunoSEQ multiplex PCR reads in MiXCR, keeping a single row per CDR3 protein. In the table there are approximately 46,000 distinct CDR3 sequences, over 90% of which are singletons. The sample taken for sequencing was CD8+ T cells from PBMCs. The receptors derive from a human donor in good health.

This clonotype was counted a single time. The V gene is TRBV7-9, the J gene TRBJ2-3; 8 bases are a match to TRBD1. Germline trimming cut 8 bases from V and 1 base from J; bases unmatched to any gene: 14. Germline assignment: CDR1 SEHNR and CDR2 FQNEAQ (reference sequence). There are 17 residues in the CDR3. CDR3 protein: CASRETTGTGRTDTQYF. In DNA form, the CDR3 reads TGTGCCAGCCGCGAAACCACCGGGACAGGCCGCACAGATACGCAGTATTTT.

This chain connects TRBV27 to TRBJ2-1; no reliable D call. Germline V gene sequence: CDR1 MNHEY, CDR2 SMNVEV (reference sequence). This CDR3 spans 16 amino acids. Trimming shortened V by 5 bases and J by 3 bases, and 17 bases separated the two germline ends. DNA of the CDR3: TGTGCCAGCAGTCAAAGTCCCCAAGGGATCTACAATGAGCAGTTCTTC. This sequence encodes CASSQSPQGIYNEQFF.

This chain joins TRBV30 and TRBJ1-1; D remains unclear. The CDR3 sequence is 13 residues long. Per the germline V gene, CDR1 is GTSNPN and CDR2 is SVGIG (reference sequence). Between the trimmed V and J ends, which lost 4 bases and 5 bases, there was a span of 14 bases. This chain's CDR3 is CAWIPREETEAFF. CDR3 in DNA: TGTGCCTGGATCCCGCGGGAGGAAACTGAAGCTTTCTTT. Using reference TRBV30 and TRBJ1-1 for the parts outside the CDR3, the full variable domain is SQTIHQWPATLVQPVGSPLSLECTVEGTSNPNLYWYRQAAGRGLQLLFYSVGIGQISSEVPQNLSASRPQDRQFILSSKKLLLSDSGFYLCAWIPREETEAFFGQGTRLTVV.

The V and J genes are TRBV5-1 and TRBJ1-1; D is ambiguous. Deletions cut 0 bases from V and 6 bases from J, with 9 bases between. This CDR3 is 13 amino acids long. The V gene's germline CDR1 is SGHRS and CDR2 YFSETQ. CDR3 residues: CASSLAGSAEAFF. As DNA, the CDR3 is TGCGCCAGCAGCTTGGCAGGCAGCGCTGAAGCTTTCTTT. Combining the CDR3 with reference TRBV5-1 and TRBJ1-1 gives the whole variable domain KAGVTQTPRYLIKTRGQQVTLSCSPISGHRSVSWYQQTPGQGLQFLFEYFSETQRNKGNFPGRFSGRQFSNSRSEMNVSTLELGDSALYLCASSLAGSAEAFFGQGTRLTVV.

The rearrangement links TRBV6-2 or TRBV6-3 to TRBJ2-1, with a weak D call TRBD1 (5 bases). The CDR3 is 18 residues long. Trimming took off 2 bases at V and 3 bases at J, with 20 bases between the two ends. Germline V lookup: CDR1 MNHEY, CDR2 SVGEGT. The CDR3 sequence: CASSYELGARVIYNEQFF. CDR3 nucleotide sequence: TGTGCCAGCAGTTACGAATTAGGCGCCAGGGTGATCTACAATGAGCAGTTCTTC.

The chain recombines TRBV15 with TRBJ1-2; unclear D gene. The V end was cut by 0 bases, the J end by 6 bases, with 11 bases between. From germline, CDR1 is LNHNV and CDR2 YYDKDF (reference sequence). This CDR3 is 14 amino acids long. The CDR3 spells CATSRDKGFDGYTF. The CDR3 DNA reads TGTGCCACCAGCAGAGATAAGGGATTTGATGGCTACACCTTC.

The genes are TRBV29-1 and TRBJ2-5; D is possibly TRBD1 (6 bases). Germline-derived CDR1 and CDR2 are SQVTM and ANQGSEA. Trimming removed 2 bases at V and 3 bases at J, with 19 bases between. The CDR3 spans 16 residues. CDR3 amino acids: CSVESLNEDRKETQYF. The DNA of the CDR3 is TGCAGCGTTGAATCCCTGAATGAGGACAGAAAAGAGACCCAGTACTTC.

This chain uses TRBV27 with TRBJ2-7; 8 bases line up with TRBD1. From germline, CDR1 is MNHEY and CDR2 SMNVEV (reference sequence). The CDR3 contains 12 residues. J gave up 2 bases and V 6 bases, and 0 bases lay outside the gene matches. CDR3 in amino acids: CASRQGAYEQYF. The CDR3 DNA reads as TGTGCCAGCAGACAGGGGGCCTACGAGCAGTACTTC.

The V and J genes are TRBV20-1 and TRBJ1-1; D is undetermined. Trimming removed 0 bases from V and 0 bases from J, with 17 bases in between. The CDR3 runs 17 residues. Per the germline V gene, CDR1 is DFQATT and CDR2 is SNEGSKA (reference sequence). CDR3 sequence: CSARDTSSSPLNTEAFF. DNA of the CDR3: TGCAGTGCTAGAGATACTAGCTCGAGTCCCTTGAACACTGAAGCTTTCTTT.

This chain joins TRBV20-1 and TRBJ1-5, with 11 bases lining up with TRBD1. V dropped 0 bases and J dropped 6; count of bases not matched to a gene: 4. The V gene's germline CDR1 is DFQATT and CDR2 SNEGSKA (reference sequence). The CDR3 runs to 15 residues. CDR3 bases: TGCAGTGCTAGAGATGGGGACAGGGGGAGTCAGCCCCAGCATTTT. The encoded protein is CSARDGDRGSQPQHF.